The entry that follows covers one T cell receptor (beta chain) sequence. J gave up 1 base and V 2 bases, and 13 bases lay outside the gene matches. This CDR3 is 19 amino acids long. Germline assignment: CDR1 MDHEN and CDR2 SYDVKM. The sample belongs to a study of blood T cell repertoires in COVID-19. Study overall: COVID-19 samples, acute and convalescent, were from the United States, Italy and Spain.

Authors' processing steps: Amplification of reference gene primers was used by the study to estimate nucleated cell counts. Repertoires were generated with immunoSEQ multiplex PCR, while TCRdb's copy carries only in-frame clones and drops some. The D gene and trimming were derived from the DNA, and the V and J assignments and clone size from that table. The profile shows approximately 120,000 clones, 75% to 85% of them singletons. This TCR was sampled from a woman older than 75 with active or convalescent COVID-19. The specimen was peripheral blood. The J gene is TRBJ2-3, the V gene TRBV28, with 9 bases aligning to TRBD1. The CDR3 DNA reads TGTGCCAGCAGTTTAGGTTTTGGGACAGGGTATCGGGGCACAGATACGCAGTATTTT. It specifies CASSLGFGTGYRGTDTQYF.